This T cell receptor (beta chain) was captured by sequencing in a study of blood T cells in healthy people across ages. Overall study findings and caveats: Researchers report that TCR beta diversity correlated strongly with naive T cell percentage. The fall in TCR beta diversity per million T cells was roughly linear with age.

This clonotype has just a few counts. The target antigen is unknown. The use of a sample-barcoded 5' primer and a J-beta primer mix characterized a second PCR of roughly 7 to 12 cycles. TCRdb re-called the 5' RACE reads through MiXCR, storing one row per CDR3 protein. The table shows around 670,000 distinct CDR3 sequences, with approximately 30% occurring only once. Every sample had a minimum of 6 million PBMCs isolated. The CDR3 has 12 amino acids. CDR1 and CDR2 (germline): GTSNPN, SVGIG (reference sequence). V shed 3 bases and J shed 6 bases, with 9 bases lying between them. The clonotype was recovered from a woman at least 80 years old in good health. The chain links TRBV30 to TRBJ1-5; D is uncertain. Source material: blood. The CDR3, as DNA: TGTGCCTGGAGCGGTGCCGGTCAGCCCCAGCATTTT. It encodes CAWSGAGQPQHF.